The rows below give T cell receptor beta chains drawn from one sample of a study of vaccination and CD4 T cells after COVID-19. MiXCR was run by TCRdb on the PCR reads, yielding one entry per CDR3 protein. The sample consists of about 20,000 distinct CDR3 sequences, 52% of them appearing once. Their specific antigens are unknown. Sequencing was carried out using CD4+ T cells from blood, cultured in vitro. The receptors come from a human donor who had recovered from COVID-19. Each CDR3 is given with its conserved first and last residue. Each record gives: J gene, clone size, D gene, V gene, CDR3 protein, CDR3 DNA. A D gene is named only where the DNA matches it firmly. Clone size, where shown, is once, few, many, or a class for clones that have expanded.

>TRBJ2-1|NA|TRBD1|TRBV19
CASSRDRGGTYNEQFF
TGTGCCAGTAGTCGGGACAGGGGGGGAACCTACAATGAGCAGTTCTTC
>TRBJ2-7|few|TRBD2|TRBV6-5
CASSYGREGYEQYF
TGTGCCAGCAGTTACGGGCGGGAGGGCTACGAGCAGTACTTC
>TRBJ2-7|once|NA|TRBV7-2
CASSERSAHEQYF
TGTGCCAGCAGCGAGAGGTCAGCCCACGAGCAGTACTTC
>TRBJ2-3|NA|NA|TRBV5-4
CASSSQLATVTDTQYF
TGTGCCAGCAGCTCTCAGCTAGCCACCGTTACAGATACGCAGTATTTT
>TRBJ2-1|NA|TRBD2|TRBV20-1
CSARVAGENNEQFF
TGCAGTGCTAGAGTGGCGGGGGAGAACAATGAGCAGTTCTTC
>TRBJ1-1|few|NA|TRBV24-1
CATRDGYNTEAFF
TGTGCCACCCGTGACGGGTACAACACTGAAGCTTTCTTT
>TRBJ1-5|few|NA|TRBV11-2
CASSLDLGGHNQPQHF
TGTGCCAGCAGCTTAGATTTGGGGGGACACAATCAGCCCCAGCATTTT
>TRBJ2-3|NA|TRBD2|TRBV20-1
CSASRLAGGTQYF
TGCAGTGCTAGCAGGCTAGCGGGGGGAACGCAGTATTTT
>TRBJ1-1|NA|NA|TRBV4-3
CASSRQATGTEAFF
TGCGCCAGCAGCCGTCAGGCGACGGGCACTGAAGCTTTCTTT
>TRBJ1-1|few|NA|TRBV20-1
CSAGPGGRTEAFF
TGCAGTGCTGGCCCCGGGGGGCGAACTGAAGCTTTCTTT
>TRBJ1-6|NA|NA|TRBV30
CAWSVPWGDSPLHF
TGTGCCTGGAGTGTCCCGTGGGGTGACTCACCCCTCCACTTT
>TRBJ2-1|once|TRBD2|TRBV29-1
CSVYTGTSGFYNEQFF
TGCAGCGTTTATACCGGGACTAGCGGATTTTACAATGAGCAGTTCTTC
>TRBJ1-1|few|NA|TRBV20-1
CSARAAGRVGTEAFF
TGCAGTGCTAGAGCCGCCGGGAGGGTGGGAACTGAAGCTTTCTTT
>TRBJ2-2|NA|TRBD2|TRBV6-1
CASRKEGGRASTGELFF
TGTGCCAGCAGGAAGGAGGGCGGGAGGGCCTCAACCGGGGAGCTGTTTTTT
>TRBJ2-2|few|TRBD1|TRBV7-6
CASSTNTGGWTGELFF
TGTGCCAGCAGCACCAATACAGGGGGCTGGACCGGGGAGCTGTTTTTT
>TRBJ1-5|once|TRBD1|TRBV28
CASNAGTGVQPQHF
TGTGCCAGCAACGCCGGGACAGGGGTTCAGCCCCAGCATTTT
>TRBJ1-5|NA|NA|TRBV19
CASSIAPDSQPQHF
TGTGCCAGTAGTATAGCCCCCGACTCTCAGCCCCAGCATTTT
>TRBJ1-2|NA|NA|TRBV12-3/TRBV12-4
CASTQSGEPNYGYTF
TGTGCCAGCACCCAATCCGGGGAACCAAACTATGGCTACACCTTC
>TRBJ2-7|NA|TRBD2|TRBV7-2
CASSLGLAGAYEQYF
TGTGCCAGCAGCTTAGGCCTAGCGGGGGCCTACGAGCAGTACTTC
>TRBJ2-4|NA|NA|TRBV14
CASSQGGKLAKNIQYF
TGTGCCAGCAGCCAAGGCGGGAAGCTAGCCAAAAACATTCAGTACTTC
>TRBJ1-2|few|TRBD1|TRBV19
CASRDRVTAGYTF
TGTGCCAGTAGGGACAGGGTAACTGCTGGCTACACCTTC
>TRBJ2-7|NA|NA|TRBV11-2
CASSLGRVYYEQYF
TGTGCCAGCAGCTTGGGCAGGGTATACTACGAGCAGTACTTC
>TRBJ2-3|NA|TRBD2|TRBV30
CAFETSGGGDTQYF
TGTGCCTTTGAGACTAGCGGGGGGGGAGATACGCAGTATTTT
>TRBJ1-2|once|TRBD1|TRBV14
CASRHTGQGGDGYTF
TGTGCCAGCAGACATACGGGACAGGGGGGTGATGGCTACACCTTC
>TRBJ1-2|few|NA|TRBV28
CASRANYGYTF
TGTGCCAGTCGGGCTAACTATGGCTACACCTTC
>TRBJ1-2|few|TRBD1|TRBV15
CATSRDGTAGYTF
TGTGCCACCAGCAGAGACGGGACAGCTGGCTACACCTTC
>TRBJ2-7|NA|NA|TRBV7-2
CASSFDRREQYF
TGTGCCAGCAGCTTTGACCGCCGCGAGCAGTACTTC